What follows describes a single TCR beta chain. Its target is not known. These donors were members of the approximately 120-subject validation cohort, a group separate from the roughly 700-subject first cohort. This record belongs to a study of cytomegalovirus exposure and HLA in healthy donors. V was pared by 4 bases and J by 0 bases, with 3 bases of the junction left unmatched. This CDR3 contains 14 residues. The germline CDR1 and CDR2 sequences are SGHVS and FNYEAQ. The data were produced by immunoSEQ multiplex PCR, yet TCRdb's version contains in-frame clones alone and is incomplete. The sample has approximately 160,000 clones, 80% to 85% seen once. Study results and limitations: It was approximately 170 TCR beta chains that were listed as cytomegalovirus-associated. Confirmation was obtained in vitro that a few CMV-associated chains are specific for CMV antigens.

V gene TRBV7-6 combines with J gene TRBJ2-7, with 7 bases that match TRBD2. The sample consisted of PBMCs. This TCR was recovered from a man aged 25-40 years in good health and CMV-seropositive. CDR3 protein: CASSSSGSSYEQYF. DNA for the CDR3: TGTGCCAGCAGCTCTAGCGGCAGCTCCTACGAGCAGTACTTC.